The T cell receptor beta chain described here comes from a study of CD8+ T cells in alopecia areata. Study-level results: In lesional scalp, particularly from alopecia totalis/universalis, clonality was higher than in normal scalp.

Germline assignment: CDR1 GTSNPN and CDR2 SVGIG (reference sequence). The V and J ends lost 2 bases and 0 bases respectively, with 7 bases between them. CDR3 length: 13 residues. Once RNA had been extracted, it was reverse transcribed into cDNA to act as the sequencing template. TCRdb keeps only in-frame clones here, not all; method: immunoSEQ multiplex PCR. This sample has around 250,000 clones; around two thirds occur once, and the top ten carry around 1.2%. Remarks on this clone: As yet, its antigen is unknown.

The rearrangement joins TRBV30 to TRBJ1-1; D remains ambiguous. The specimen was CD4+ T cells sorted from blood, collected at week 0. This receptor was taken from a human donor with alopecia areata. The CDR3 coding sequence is TGTGCCTGGAGTTACGGGGTGAACACTGAAGCTTTCTTT. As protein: CAWSYGVNTEAFF.